One and the same sample provided the 10 T cell receptor beta chains below, sequenced in a study of glioma-infiltrating T cells (TCRdb year 2016). The data were produced on an Illumina MiSeq. TCR alpha and beta CDR3 regions were amplified with the iRepertoire nested amplicon-rescue multiplex PCR (arm-PCR) platform from RNA. The public reads were run again by TCRdb, first through fastp at Q25 and then through MiXCR, and only productive beta chains were kept. A single entry per CDR3 protein holds the most common genes and DNA from its merged rows. This sample gives around 190,000 distinct CDR3 sequences in total; about 40% of them show up just once. The top ten hold 5.2% of the sample. Specimen: glioma tissue, nonneoplastic brain tissue, or PBMCs (not recorded which). The receptors shown here come from a human donor with low-grade glioma or glioblastoma, undergoing nonglioma brain surgery, or in good health (not recorded which).

This clonotype was seen repeatedly, ten times or more. The chain combines TRBV20-1 with TRBJ2-1; no reliable D call. From germline, CDR1 is DFQATT and CDR2 SNEGSKA (reference sequence). The V gene lost 5 bases and the J gene lost 4 bases, with 9 bases spanning the gap. The CDR3 is made up of 12 amino acids. The CDR3 DNA reads as TGCAGTGCTCAACCACGGTACAATGAGCAGTTCTTC. It yields the protein CSAQPRYNEQFF.

The chain carries TRBV2 and TRBJ2-3; no reliable D call. Trimming took off 4 bases at V and 5 bases at J, with 7 bases between the two ends. Germline V gene sequence: CDR1 SNHLY, CDR2 FYNNEI. The CDR3 covers 12 residues. CDR3 amino acids: CASSGTGDTQYF. CDR3 bases: TGTGCCAGCAGTGGGACGGGAGATACGCAGTATTTT.

This clonotype was counted ten times or more. This chain joins TRBV6-1 and TRBJ2-7; 8 bases fit TRBD1. Germline V gene sequence: CDR1 MNHNS, CDR2 SASEGT. V shed 6 bases, J shed 7 bases, and the junction held 11 bases outside the gene matches. The CDR3 is 14 residues long. CDR3 DNA sequence: TGTGCCAGCAGAAATCGGGACAGGACGGGGGAGCAGTACTTC. It encodes CASRNRDRTGEQYF.

The chain employs TRBV2 and TRBJ2-1; D is undetermined. V dropped 1 base and J dropped 10 bases, with 11 bases sitting between them. Germline V gene sequence: CDR1 SNHLY, CDR2 FYNNEI. This CDR3 has 13 residues. The CDR3 DNA reads TGTGCCAGCAGTGAAGTTAGGCAGCTAGAGCAGTTCTTC. As protein: CASSEVRQLEQFF.

This clonotype was seen at least ten times. The chain uses TRBV20-1 and TRBJ2-1; no firm D call. Germline loops: CDR1 DFQATT, CDR2 SNEGSKA (reference sequence). This CDR3 is built from 14 residues. Trimming left V 3 bases short and J 4 bases short, with 13 bases between. CDR3 nucleotides: TGCAGTGCTAGGACGGGCGCCAGGTACAATGAGCAGTTCTTC. This sequence encodes CSARTGARYNEQFF.

This clonotype has only a few counts. This chain uses TRBV6-1 with TRBJ2-7; TRBD2 matches 8 bases. V dropped 5 bases and J dropped 7; count of bases not matched to a gene: 13. The CDR3 loop spans 15 amino acids. In germline, CDR1 is MNHNS, CDR2 SASEGT. The CDR3 nucleotides read TGTGCCAGCAGTCGTCGGGAGGGAACCTACAATGAGCAGTACTTC. Protein: CASSRREGTYNEQYF.

This clonotype has a count of ten or more. The CDR3 DNA reads as TGTGCCAGCAGCCAAGCAGTCACCTACGAGCAGTACTTC. Protein: CASSQAVTYEQYF. The gene calls are TRBV14 and TRBJ2-7; D remains unclear. This CDR3 is 13 amino acids long. Trimming cost V 1 base and J 2 bases, with 6 bases left between them. Per germline, CDR1 SGHDN and CDR2 FVKESK.

On this clonotype itself: A single base separates this from a much larger clone, so it may be a read error. The chain employs TRBV12-3 or TRBV12-4 and TRBJ1-1; weak D call: TRBD1 (6 bases). CDR3 length: 13 residues. The CDR3 coding sequence is TGTGCCAGCAGCGCCCAGGGGAGCGCTGAAACTTTCTTT. Its translation is CASSAQGSAETFF.

This clonotype was counted many times. CDR3 sequence: CASSFRGRYNSPLHF. As DNA, the CDR3 is TGTGCCAGCAGTTTCCGGGGCCGTTATAATTCACCCCTCCACTTT. The gene calls are TRBV28 and TRBJ1-6, with D possibly TRBD1 on 5 matching bases. Per the germline V gene, CDR1 is MDHEN and CDR2 is SYDVKM. Trimming cost V 3 bases and J 4 bases, with 10 bases left between them. This CDR3 has 15 residues.

The chain carries TRBV2 and TRBJ2-3; a weak D match, TRBD2 (6 bases). Germline CDR1 reads SNHLY; CDR2 reads FYNNEI. This CDR3 is built from 15 residues. V was trimmed by 7 bases and J by 7 bases, leaving 21 bases between them. The CDR3 loop reads CASIPGGGAANTQYF. The DNA of the CDR3 is TGTGCCAGCATCCCAGGAGGAGGGGCGGCCAATACGCAGTATTTT. Full variable domain (outside the CDR3, taken from reference TRBV2 and TRBJ2-3): EPEVTQTPSHQVTQMGQEVILRCVPISNHLYFYWYRQILGQKVEFLVSFYNNEISEKSEIFDDQFSVERPDGSNFTLKIRSTKLEDSAMYFCASIPGGGAANTQYFGPGTRLTVL.